This is a list of T cell receptor beta chains from one sample in a study of cytomegalovirus exposure and HLA in healthy donors. The protocol was immunoSEQ multiplex PCR, while the TCRdb copy is restricted to in-frame clones and leaves out a portion. The sample includes fewer than 100,000 clones, around 80% of them seen just once. Sequencing input: PBMCs. The receptors shown here come from a male donor in good health and CMV-seropositive. CDR3s include the opening cysteine and the closing phenylalanine or tryptophan. D genes are given only for firm matches. For some rows the clone size is stated as once, few or many, or as a class when expanded; others skip it.

len	v_gene	d_gene	abundance	j_gene	CDR3nt	CDR3aa
16	TRBV18	TRBD2	.	TRBJ2-7	TGTGCCAGCTCTACTAGCGGACCGATGGGCTCCTACGAGCAGTACTTC	CASSTSGPMGSYEQYF
12	TRBV19	TRBD1	.	TRBJ2-1	TGTGCCAGTAGTATCGACAGGGGCGAGCAGTTCTTC	CASSIDRGEQFF
14	TRBV28	.	.	TRBJ1-5	TGTGCCAGCAGTTTTCAGGGCGCAAGGCAGCCCCAGCATTTT	CASSFQGARQPQHF
14	TRBV5-5	TRBD1	.	TRBJ2-7	TGTGCCAGCAGCCTCCCGGGACAGGGTACCGAGCAGTACTTC	CASSLPGQGTEQYF
14	TRBV5-1	.	once	TRBJ1-2	TGCGCCAGCAGCTTGGAATGGGGGGAGTCTGGCTACACCTTC	CASSLEWGESGYTF
14	TRBV6-5	TRBD1	.	TRBJ2-2	TGTGCCAGCGCCGGGACAGCTAACACCGGGGAGCTGTTTTTT	CASAGTANTGELFF
14	TRBV2	TRBD2	.	TRBJ2-1	TGTGCCAGCGGGGGACTAGCGGGAGCAGGTGAGCAGTTCTTC	CASGGLAGAGEQFF
13	TRBV9	.	once	TRBJ2-3	TGTGCCAGCAGCGCCCGAGGCACAGATACGCAGTATTTT	CASSARGTDTQYF
14	TRBV6-1	.	.	TRBJ1-2	TGTGCCAGCAGTGAAGACGGGTCAGAACATGGCTACACCTTC	CASSEDGSEHGYTF
16	TRBV18	TRBD1	.	TRBJ2-7	TGTGCCAGCTCACCACTCGACAGGGTCCCTTCCTACGAGCAGTACTTC	CASSPLDRVPSYEQYF
15	TRBV9	.	.	TRBJ1-1	TGTGCCAGCAGCGTAGTTGGGGGGTCCAACACTGAAGCTTTCTTT	CASSVVGGSNTEAFF
12	TRBV2	TRBD1	.	TRBJ1-2	TGTGCCAGCAGTGAACAGGGGGGTGGCTACACCTTC	CASSEQGGGYTF
15	TRBV5-1	TRBD1	.	TRBJ1-1	TGCGCCAGCAGCCGGGAGACAGGGGGTGGCACTGAAGCTTTCTTT	CASSRETGGGTEAFF
14	TRBV5-1	.	.	TRBJ2-1	TGCGCCAGCACCGGTTCTGGCGGTTACAATGAGCAGTTCTTC	CASTGSGGYNEQFF
15	TRBV19	.	.	TRBJ2-7	TGTGCCAGTAGTTCACGTCCGGACAGACGCTCCGAGCAGTACTTC	CASSSRPDRRSEQYF
16	TRBV11-3	TRBD2	.	TRBJ2-2	TGTGCCAGCAGCTTAGATGGGGCGGGAGTTACCGGGGAGCTGTTTTTT	CASSLDGAGVTGELFF
15	TRBV5-1	.	once	TRBJ1-4	TGCGCCAGCAGCTTGGGGACCCACCAGGGTGAAAAACTGTTTTTT	CASSLGTHQGEKLFF
14	TRBV19	TRBD1	.	TRBJ2-7	TGTGCCAGTAGTGTTGAGACAGGGGGCCACGAGCAGTACTTC	CASSVETGGHEQYF
13	TRBV6-5	TRBD1	few	TRBJ2-1	TGTGCCAGCAGAATTCAACAGGGGAATGAGCAGTTCTTC	CASRIQQGNEQFF
16	TRBV29-1	.	few	TRBJ1-6	TGCAGCGTAACCCGTCTGACGACAGGATATAATTCACCCCTCCACTTT	CSVTRLTTGYNSPLHF
14	TRBV7-9	.	.	TRBJ2-2	TGTGCCAGCAGCATCGGACTAACCACCGGGGAGCTGTTTTTT	CASSIGLTTGELFF
15	TRBV30	TRBD1	.	TRBJ2-7	TGTGCCTGGAGTGTACACAGGGGGAACTCCTACGAGCAGTACTTC	CAWSVHRGNSYEQYF
14	TRBV6-5	.	.	TRBJ1-2	TGTGCCAGCAGTTACTCGACAGGTGGCTATGGCTACACCTTC	CASSYSTGGYGYTF
13	TRBV28	.	.	TRBJ1-1	TGTGCCAGCAAGGACACCCCTTCCACTGAAGCTTTCTTT	CASKDTPSTEAFF
12	TRBV29-1	.	few	TRBJ2-1	TGCAGCGGCGGGTCCGGTACCAATGAGCAGTTCTTC	CSGGSGTNEQFF
13	TRBV11-2	.	.	TRBJ2-5	TGTGCCAGCAGCACCGACCCAGCGGAGACCCAGTACTTC	CASSTDPAETQYF
14	TRBV21-1	.	once	TRBJ2-3	TGTGCCAGCAGCAAAACAACAGTAACAGATACGCAGTATTTT	CASSKTTVTDTQYF
15	TRBV4-2	.	few	TRBJ1-6	TGTGCCAGCAGCCAAGACAGGGGTACTAATTCACCCCTCCACTTT	CASSQDRGTNSPLHF
16	TRBV5-6	TRBD2	.	TRBJ2-5	TGTGCCAGCAGCTTGATCCCTAGCGGGGTTCTGGAGACCCAGTACTTC	CASSLIPSGVLETQYF
16	TRBV25-1	TRBD2	.	TRBJ2-3	TGTGCCAGCAGTGAATCTGGAGCGGGGTACACAGATACGCAGTATTTT	CASSESGAGYTDTQYF
16	TRBV15	TRBD2	.	TRBJ2-2	TGTGCCGTTGGACTAGCGGGAGAATTGTGGACCGGGGAGCTGTTTTTT	CAVGLAGELWTGELFF
13	TRBV5-1	.	once	TRBJ2-5	TGCGCCAGCAGCTTGGATAGCTGGGAGACCCAGTACTTC	CASSLDSWETQYF
13	TRBV28	.	.	TRBJ2-5	TGTGCCAGCAGCTACGGACAAGAAGAGACCCAGTACTTC	CASSYGQEETQYF
19	TRBV19	TRBD2	.	TRBJ2-7	TGTGCCAGTATCTATGAGGGGTTCAGCGGGAGGGCCGAAGTCTACGAGCAGTACTTC	CASIYEGFSGRAEVYEQYF
15	TRBV7-6	.	.	TRBJ2-6	TGTGCCAGCAGCTCTGGGGCCCCTGGGGCCAACGTCCTGACTTTC	CASSSGAPGANVLTF
15	TRBV5-4	.	few	TRBJ1-1	TGTGCCAGCAGCTTGGTGGGGGGGCTGTTCACTGAAGCTTTCTTT	CASSLVGGLFTEAFF
15	TRBV6-5	.	.	TRBJ2-7	TGTGCCAGCAGTTACCAGGGGCTTTACCCTTACGAGCAGTACTTC	CASSYQGLYPYEQYF
14	TRBV27	.	.	TRBJ1-2	TGTGCCAGCAGTTTGACGGGACTTCCGCGGGGCTACACCTTC	CASSLTGLPRGYTF
15	TRBV28	TRBD1	.	TRBJ2-7	TGTGCCAGCAGTTCGCCGACAGGGAGCTCCTACGAGCAGTACTTC	CASSSPTGSSYEQYF
15	TRBV13	.	once	TRBJ1-1	TGTGCCAGCAGCTTAATGACTCTTGTGAACACTGAAGCTTTCTTT	CASSLMTLVNTEAFF
15	TRBV5-1	TRBD1	.	TRBJ1-2	TGCGCCAGCAGCTTGGTGGAGGGGGCTACCTATGGCTACACCTTC	CASSLVEGATYGYTF
13	TRBV9	.	.	TRBJ2-2	TGTGCCAGCAGCGTATCAAACACCGGGGAGCTGTTTTTT	CASSVSNTGELFF
13	TRBV28	TRBD2	.	TRBJ2-1	TGTGCCAGCACTCCCTCGGGGGGACGAAAAGGGTTCTTC	CASTPSGGRKGFF